This T cell receptor beta chain was documented in a study of T cells after posttransplantation cyclophosphamide. The study, taken as a whole, reports: Donor CD8+ memory clones often dominated recipient blood repertoires at later times. TRB clonality was highly associated with recipient CMV seropositivity and reactivation. Blood and skin or GI T cell repertoires showed limited TRB overlap.

The protocol was immunoSEQ multiplex PCR, while the TCRdb copy is restricted to in-frame clones and leaves out a portion. Recorded here are approximately 41,000 clones, none singletons. There are a few counts of this clone. Antigen: not known. The related graft donor's blood sample was taken on the day of bone marrow donation. The sequencing sample was made of PBMCs. This clonotype was sampled from a man in his fifties or sixties in good health, CMV-negative, and a related stem cell transplant donor.

The CDR3 region is CASSSSAGGYNEQFF. The CDR3 region has the DNA TGCGCCAGCAGCTCCTCAGCGGGGGGATACAATGAGCAGTTCTTC. V usage is TRBV5-1 and J usage is TRBJ2-1, with 9 nucleotides matching TRBD2. Trimming cost V 3 bases and J 4 bases; bases outside gene matches: 5. This CDR3 comprises 15 residues. CDR1 is SGHRS, CDR2 YFSETQ, per germline.